This TCR beta chain stems from a study of neurological immune-mediated disorders. Time point here: longitudinal time-point 3. The germline V gene encodes CDR1 SGHTA and CDR2 FQGNSA. This CDR3 region has 15 residues. V was pared by 5 bases and J by 0 bases, with 6 bases of the junction left unmatched. Study-wide findings and caveats: While HTLV-1-associated myelopathy showed the greatest TCR clonal expansion, multiple sclerosis showed the least, falling below healthy controls. No expanded-clone CDR3 amino acid sequence recurred across subjects, suggesting private TCR-beta repertoires.

In each sequencing run, over 160 million TCR-beta sequences were generated from 15-18 subjects. TCRdb recomputed calls from the 5' RACE reads with MiXCR, one row per CDR3 protein. The table lists roughly 42,000 distinct CDR3 sequences, 13% of them singletons. This clonotype was recorded a few times. The antigen remains undetermined. Sequences were obtained from PBMCs. The V call is TRBV7-2, the J call TRBJ2-7; 8 bases fit TRBD2. The TCR was taken from a man younger than 40 in good health. The CDR3 nucleotides are TGTGCCAGCAGCGCTACCGGGACTAGCTCCTACGAGCAGTACTTC. Residues: CASSATGTSSYEQYF.